This T cell receptor (beta chain) was observed in a study of response to subunit inactivated influenza vaccine. The study, taken as a whole, reports: Authors suggested each seasonal flu vaccination may recruit only limited numbers of new T cells.

This clonotype was seen at least ten times. Its antigen is as yet unknown. This CDR3 has 14 amino acids. CDR1 and CDR2 (germline): SQVTM, ANQGSEA. V lost 2 bases and J lost 6, with 14 bases in between. TCRdb re-called the RT-PCR reads through MiXCR, storing one row per CDR3 protein. This table has 550,000 to 600,000 distinct CDR3 sequences, about 12% appearing once. Sequences were derived from PBMCs from blood, sampled on the day of vaccination. The genes are TRBV29-1 and TRBJ2-1; possibly TRBD2 for D (6 bases). The receptor's source is a man aged 50 to 59 who received an inactivated influenza vaccine. The CDR3 nucleotides are TGCAGCGTTGAACGCGGGGTGGGGGGCAATGAGCAGTTCTTC. This gives the protein CSVERGVGGNEQFF.